The sequence of this T cell receptor (beta chain) was determined in a study of blood T cell repertoires in COVID-19. Only in-frame clones appear in the TCRdb table, and some are missing; sequencing was by immunoSEQ multiplex PCR. This table has some 370,000 clones, nearly 90% appearing once. This receptor was obtained from a man aged 18 to 30 with active or convalescent COVID-19. What was sequenced was peripheral blood.

CDR3 nucleotides: TGTGCCAGCAGCCCGGCGGCTAGCGGGAGGTCTACGCAGTATTTT. Amino acids: CASSPAASGRSTQYF. This chain links TRBV3-1 (or the pseudogene TRBV3-2) with TRBJ2-3, with TRBD2 matching over 11 bases. This CDR3 spans 15 amino acids. The J segment lost 8 bases and the V segment lost 4 bases, leaving 8 bases of the junction unmatched. Germline CDR1 reads LGHDT; CDR2 reads YNNKEL (reference sequence).